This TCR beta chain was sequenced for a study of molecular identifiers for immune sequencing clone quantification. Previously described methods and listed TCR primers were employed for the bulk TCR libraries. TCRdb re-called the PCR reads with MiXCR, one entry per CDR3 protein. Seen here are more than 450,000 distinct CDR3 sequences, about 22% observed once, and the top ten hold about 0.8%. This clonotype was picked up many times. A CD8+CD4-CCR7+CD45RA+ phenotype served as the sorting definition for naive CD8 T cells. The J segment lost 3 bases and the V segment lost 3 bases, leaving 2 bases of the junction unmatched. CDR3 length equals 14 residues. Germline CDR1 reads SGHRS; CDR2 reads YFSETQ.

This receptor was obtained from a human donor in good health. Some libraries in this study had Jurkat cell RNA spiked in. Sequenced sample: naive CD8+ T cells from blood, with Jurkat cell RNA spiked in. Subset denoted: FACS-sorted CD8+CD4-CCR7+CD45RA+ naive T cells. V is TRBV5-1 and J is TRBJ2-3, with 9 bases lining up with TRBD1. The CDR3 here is CASSWTGVTDTQYF. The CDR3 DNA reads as TGCGCCAGCAGCTGGACAGGGGTTACAGATACGCAGTATTTT. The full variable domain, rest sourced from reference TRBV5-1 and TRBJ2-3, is KAGVTQTPRYLIKTRGQQVTLSCSPISGHRSVSWYQQTPGQGLQFLFEYFSETQRNKGNFPGRFSGRQFSNSRSEMNVSTLELGDSALYLCASSWTGVTDTQYFGPGTRLTVL.